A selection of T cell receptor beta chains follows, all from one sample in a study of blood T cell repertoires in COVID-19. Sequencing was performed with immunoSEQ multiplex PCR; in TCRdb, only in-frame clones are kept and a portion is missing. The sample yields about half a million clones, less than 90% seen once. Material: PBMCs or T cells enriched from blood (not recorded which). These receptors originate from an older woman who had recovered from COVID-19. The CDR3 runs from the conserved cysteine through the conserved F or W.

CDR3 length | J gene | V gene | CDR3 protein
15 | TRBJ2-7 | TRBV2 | CASSEGGQGRNEQYF
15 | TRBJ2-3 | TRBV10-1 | CASSESIGGLDSQYF
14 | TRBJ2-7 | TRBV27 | CASSRQASSYEQYF
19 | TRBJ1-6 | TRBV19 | CASSVSGVDLSSYNSPLHF
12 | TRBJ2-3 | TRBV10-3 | CAIGAGTDTQYF
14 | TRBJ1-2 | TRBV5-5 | CASSSGGQDYGYTF
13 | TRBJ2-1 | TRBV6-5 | CASTGTGWNEQFF
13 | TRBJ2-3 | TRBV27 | CASSDRAKDTQYF
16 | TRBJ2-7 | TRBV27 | CASVLRGGGGYYEQYF
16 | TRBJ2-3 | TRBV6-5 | CASSYLGGARSDTQYF
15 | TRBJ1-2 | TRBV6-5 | CASSYGRGANYGYTF
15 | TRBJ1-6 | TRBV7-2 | CASSSRSRENSPLHF
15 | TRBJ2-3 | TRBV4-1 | CASSQDRTVLDTQYF
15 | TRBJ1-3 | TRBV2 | CASTYPGQGWHTIYF
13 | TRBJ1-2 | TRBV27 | CASRRTGRNGYTF
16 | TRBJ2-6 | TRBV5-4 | CASSPGTLSGANVLTF
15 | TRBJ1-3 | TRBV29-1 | CSVSRDTVSGNTIYF
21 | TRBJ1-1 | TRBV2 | CASSTRDFNRDNPTMNTEAFF
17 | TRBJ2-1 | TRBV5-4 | CASSLGPQGGDYNEQFF
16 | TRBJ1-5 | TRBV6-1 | CASSDAGGHDNQPQHF
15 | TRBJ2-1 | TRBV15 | CATSNRGYSYNEQFF
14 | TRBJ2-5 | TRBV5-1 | CASSLAGTRETQYF
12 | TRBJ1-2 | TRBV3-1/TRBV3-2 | CASSQRDYGYTF
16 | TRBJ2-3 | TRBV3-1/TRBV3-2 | CASSPLAGGTTDTQYF
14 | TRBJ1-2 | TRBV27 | CASSLFGMGYGYTF
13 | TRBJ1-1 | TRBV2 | CASSSILDSEAFF
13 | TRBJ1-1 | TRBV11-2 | CASSFAGNTEAFF